This TCR beta chain is drawn from a study of blood T cell repertoires in COVID-19. Overall study: Spain, Italy and the United States supplied samples that represented acute and convalescent COVID-19.

Under the authors' procedure: Reference gene primers were amplified, and this amplification served to estimate nucleated cell counts. Generated by immunoSEQ multiplex PCR, the TCRdb table keeps only in-frame clones and is missing some. V and J calls and clone size are copied from that table; D and trimming were computed from the DNA. Counted here are roughly 38,000 clones, about 76% occurring once; the ten biggest clones make up over 9.5%. This CDR3 spans 17 amino acids. V lost 5 bases, J lost 7 bases, and 13 bases stayed unmatched. Per the germline V gene, CDR1 is SEHNR and CDR2 is FQNEAQ (reference sequence). Followed longitudinally, the Seattle patients had been enrolled during active infection.

The TCR was taken from a man in his 70s with COVID-19, enrolled during active disease. What was sequenced was peripheral blood. The genes are TRBV7-9 and TRBJ1-6; 8 nucleotides line up with TRBD1. The CDR3 nucleotides are TGTGCCAGCAGCCCTCCGCGTTCAGGGGGCCTAAATTCACCCCTCCACTTT. It translates to CASSPPRSGGLNSPLHF.